A selection of T cell receptor beta chains follows, all from one sample in a study of beta chain features in type 1 diabetes. The data were produced by immunoSEQ multiplex PCR, yet TCRdb's version contains in-frame clones alone and is incomplete. In the table there are more than 250,000 clones, roughly 13% of which are singletons. The sequencing input was naive CD4+ T cells from blood. Source of these receptors: a man aged 25-40 years with type 1 diabetes. Both conserved end residues are part of each CDR3. Fields, in order: D gene, V gene, J gene, clone size, CDR3 DNA, CDR3 protein. The D gene is left open where the match is weak. Part of the rows lack a size; the others show once, few, many or a class for expanded clones.

-	TRBV12-5	TRBJ2-5	-	TGTGCTAGTGGTTCTAGCCCACAAGAGACCCAGTACTTC	CASGSSPQETQYF
-	TRBV18	TRBJ2-3	-	TGTGCCAGCTCCGAACAGGGCGCAGATACGCAGTATTTT	CASSEQGADTQYF
TRBD2	TRBV9	TRBJ2-1	few	TGTGCCAGCAGCCCAAGCGGGGGGAGGTACAATGAGCAGTTCTTC	CASSPSGGRYNEQFF
-	TRBV7-2	TRBJ1-4	-	TGTGCCAGCAGCTTAGATAGCTCAGAAAAACTGTTTTTT	CASSLDSSEKLFF
TRBD2	TRBV25-1	TRBJ2-5	-	TGTGCCAGCAGTGGGACTAGCGGGAGTGAGACCCAGTACTTC	CASSGTSGSETQYF
TRBD2	TRBV27	TRBJ2-3	few	TGTGCCAGCCGGGAGAGGGTACGGACTAGCGGGTTGAATACGCAGTATTTT	CASRERVRTSGLNTQYF
-	TRBV14	TRBJ1-2	-	TGTGCCAGCGCAGGGGCCAACTATGGCTACACCTTC	CASAGANYGYTF
TRBD1	TRBV18	TRBJ1-2	few	TGTGCCAGCTCTCTATCGACAGGGAGTGGCTATGGCTACACCTTC	CASSLSTGSGYGYTF
-	TRBV2	TRBJ1-3	-	TGTGCCAGCAGTGAAAACCAGTATGGAAACACCATATATTTT	CASSENQYGNTIYF
-	TRBV27	TRBJ2-3	few	TGTGCCAGCAGTCCGCCTCACTTGAGCACAGATACGCAGTATTTT	CASSPPHLSTDTQYF
TRBD2	TRBV9	TRBJ2-3	-	TGTGCCAGCAGCGTAGGGGTCGGGACTAGCGGGACGACAGATACGCAGTATTTT	CASSVGVGTSGTTDTQYF
TRBD2	TRBV5-4	TRBJ2-7	-	TGTGCCAGCAGCCAAAGGACTAGCGGCAAGCAGTACTTC	CASSQRTSGKQYF
TRBD1	TRBV9	TRBJ1-2	-	TGTGCCAGCACCCCCGCAGGACAGGGATCTGGCTACACCTTC	CASTPAGQGSGYTF